The following is a TCR beta chain sequence with its context. In its sample, this clone was seen a few times. Its cognate antigen has yet to be identified. The record has no base qualities; no much larger clone is one base away. The CDR3 spans 16 residues, from the cysteine through the phenylalanine. Kept here is only the CDR3 DNA, which spans 48 bases and is read in frame from base 1. CDR1 and CDR2, per the germline V gene (reference sequence), are LNHDA and SQIVND. V was cut back by 3 bases and J by 3 bases, leaving a gap of 12 bases between them. The High Capacity cDNA Reverse Transcription Kit was used to reverse transcribe all of the isolated RNA, meaning that expressed TCRB transcripts were what got sequenced. Deep immunoSEQ sequencing was applied to naive, central memory and regulatory T cell samples, giving an average of about 3.7 million total reads per sample. Sorted cells were lysed in RLT buffer, and RNA was extracted using DNase-treated RNeasy Micro or Mini kits according to cell number. Each cell subset was processed separately to prevent cross-contamination, with patient and healthy donor samples processed together. Using the immunoSEQ multiplex PCR, TCRB sequences were amplified from cDNA into 87-bp fragments spanning the CDR3 region. The amplicons were sequenced using the Illumina HiSeq platform. As for the original processing: PCR bias was computationally corrected using synthetic template baselines, reads within Hamming distance 2 were collapsed, and singletons that could not be merged were discarded. Reads were aligned against IMGT so that V, D and J genes, CDR3 length and insertions or deletions at six rearrangement sites could be assigned. Within each subset, clonotype counts were normalized to sorted cell number, after which true diversity and Gini coefficients were computed with the tcR R package. Repertoire sharing was quantified using the overlap coefficient calculated on TCRB nucleotide sequences. Sourced from immuneACCESS, this table was stored by TCRdb with only in-frame sequences that have V and J called. A share of the clones is absent; for the studies checked, an unresolved V gene accounts for under half, and the remainder has no known explanation. V and J calls and clone size come straight from that table; D and trimming were deduced from the DNA. The sample profile shows fewer than 400,000 clones; around 9.7% of them were found once. 0.9% to 1.1% of the sample goes to the ten largest clones.

The data belong to a study of beta chain features in type 1 diabetes (dated by TCRdb to 2016 to 2019). Broadly, across the study: No differences in mean age, gender distribution, total cell number or subset yield were found between patients and healthy donors. A total of roughly 99,000,000 sorted cells were examined across all samples, and the number of cells per subset was strongly correlated with RNA yield. In the study, TCRB repertoires of sorted circulating CD4+ T cell subsets from recently diagnosed type 1 diabetes patients were compared with those of matched healthy donors. Regulatory and stem cell-like memory subsets were isolated from only 8 patients and about 8 healthy donors, whereas naive and central memory subsets came from all 30 or so donors. Broad study findings and their caveats: Fewer insertions and more nucleotide deletions at VDJ recombination sites were observed in patients with type 1 diabetes, implying thymic rearrangement abnormalities. Because cDNA rather than genomic DNA was sequenced, highly expressing activated cells could have been over-represented, although no difference in activation and CD3 levels was found between groups. Naive, central memory and regulatory TCRB repertoires appeared to be more alike among patients than among healthy donors. Shorter templates might have been favored by PCR, but patient and control samples were amplified and corrected together, so both groups would have been affected equally by any skew. A moderate but significant shortening of TCRB CDR3 length was observed in type 1 diabetes patients in all four CD4+ subsets. Only small numbers of individuals were included in the HLA sub-analyses, which left unresolved whether HLA type had any influence on TCRB rearrangement.

Each donor gave one peripheral blood draw, roughly 0.12 L on average, collected into heparinised tubes. Using a panel that included CD45RO, CCR7, CD25, CD127, CD95 and CD27, naive, central memory, regulatory and stem cell-like memory CD4+ T cells were sorted on a BD FACSAria II. All sorted populations exceeded 98% purity. Right away, PBMCs were isolated by Lymphoprep density gradient centrifugation and were stained directly, with no culture step. Samples were stained and sorted in pairs, with one healthy donor and one patient per experiment, so that batch effects were minimized. Sequenced input: central memory CD4+ T cells from blood. The TCR was taken from a man in his thirties or forties with type 1 diabetes. In this chain, TRBV19 is recombined with TRBJ2-6; the best D guess is TRBD1, with 6 bases matching. The DNA sequence is TGTGCCAGTAGTATTCGGCTACAGGGTGGGGCCAACGTCCTGACTTTC. Its translation is CASSIRLQGGANVLTF.